This entry lists 19 T cell receptor beta chains sequenced from one sample in a study of human T cells and chemical hapten exposure. One entry per CDR3 protein results from TCRdb running MiXCR on the RACE reads. The sample lists some 80,000 distinct CDR3 sequences, around 10% seen once, with around 4% in the top ten. This sample's time point: patch test 1, 2 weeks after DPC sensitization. Stated treatment: therapeutic diphenylcyclopropenone sensitization with weekly scalp DPC. Sequences were derived from whole blood, sampled in connection with sensitization to the hapten diphenylcyclopropenone (DPC). These receptors were collected from a woman aged 45-65 years with alopecia areata. Some clones in this sample may be carry-over from other donors' samples.

This clonotype came up many times. This sequence joins TRBV20-1 and TRBJ1-1, with 8 bases matching TRBD1. CDR3 length: 15 residues. Germline-derived CDR1 and CDR2 are DFQATT and SNEGSKA (reference sequence). V lost 3 bases and J lost 5; bases outside the gene matches: 11. CDR3 in amino acids: CSARTIRGRGTEAFF. For the CDR3, the DNA is TGCAGTGCTAGGACTATCAGGGGGCGCGGGACTGAAGCTTTCTTT.

The rearrangement links TRBV12-3 or TRBV12-4 to TRBJ1-1, with 7 bases matching TRBD1. The junction had 20 bases not matched to a gene; V was cut back by 7 bases and J by 0 bases. This CDR3 contains 19 residues. This chain's CDR3 is CASKKTRTGVLFMNTEAFF. The CDR3 region has the DNA TGTGCCAGCAAGAAAACGAGGACAGGAGTACTATTCATGAACACTGAAGCTTTCTTT.

A few counts support this clonotype. The V call is TRBV7-3, the J call TRBJ2-7; 8 positions match TRBD1. The germline V gene encodes CDR1 SGHTA and CDR2 FQGTGA. V shed 5 bases and J 7 bases; nucleotides not matched to a gene: 13. The length of the CDR3 is 15 residues. CDR3 sequence: CASSPQGAGGREQYF. The CDR3 coding sequence is TGTGCCAGCAGCCCCCAGGGGGCAGGGGGCCGAGAGCAGTACTTC.

J is TRBJ2-1 and V is TRBV14; D unresolved. The ends were cut back, 3 bases at V and 0 bases at J, with 9 bases in the middle. The CDR3 is 15 amino acids. CDR1 and CDR2 from the germline V gene are SGHDN and FVKESK. CDR3 loop: CASSHFLSSYNEQFF. In DNA form, the CDR3 reads TGTGCCAGCAGCCACTTTCTTAGCTCCTACAATGAGCAGTTCTTC.

This clonotype was counted many times. This chain joins TRBV9 and TRBJ2-7; D is undetermined. The germline V and J ends were trimmed by 0 bases and 2 bases, with 12 bases remaining between them. Germline V CDR1 and CDR2: SGDLS, YYNGEE. The CDR3 is made up of 15 amino acids. The CDR3 DNA is TGTGCCAGCAGCGTAGGGCCGGCACCAACCTACGAGCAGTACTTC. It encodes CASSVGPAPTYEQYF.

This clonotype occurred many times. The chain carries TRBV5-4 and TRBJ2-3; D uncertain. V gave up 4 bases and J gave up 1 base, with 13 bases separating them. Germline lookup yields CDR1 SGHNT and CDR2 YYREEE (reference sequence). The CDR3 contains 15 residues. Here the CDR3 reads CASSRDTRRTDTQYF. The CDR3 bases are TGTGCCAGCAGCCGCGACACACGTCGCACAGATACGCAGTATTTT.

In its sample, this clonotype was seen many times. The chain couples TRBV5-1 to TRBJ1-4; tentative D call: TRBD1 (5 bases). The ends were cut back, 0 bases at V and 6 bases at J, with 18 bases in the middle. This CDR3 has 17 residues. Germline CDR1 SGHRS, CDR2 YFSETQ. The CDR3 reads CASSLARRGLEDEKLFF. CDR3 nucleotide sequence: TGCGCCAGCAGCTTGGCCAGGCGGGGCTTGGAGGATGAAAAACTGTTTTTT.

This clonotype was recorded a few times. The V call is TRBV20-1, the J call TRBJ1-1; 8 bases are shared with TRBD1. This CDR3 is built from 12 residues. The junction had 4 bases not matched to a gene; V was cut back by 6 bases and J by 4 bases. Germline V gene lookup returns CDR1 DFQATT and CDR2 SNEGSKA (reference sequence). The CDR3 coding sequence is TGCAGTGCCCCGACAGGGGTCACTGAAGCTTTCTTT. This sequence encodes CSAPTGVTEAFF.

This clonotype appeared many times. The chain joins TRBV18 to TRBJ2-1, with no clear D. V was pared by 3 bases and J by 7 bases, with 22 bases between. CDR3 size: 17 residues. Germline CDR1 KGHSH, CDR2 LQKENI. The CDR3 DNA sequence: TGTGCCAGCTCACCCCCTAATAATGGGTTGGGTCGGAATGAGCAGTTCTTC. This gives the protein CASSPPNNGLGRNEQFF.

This clonotype was seen only a few times. The V and J genes are TRBV6-2 or TRBV6-3 and TRBJ2-5; 8 bases match TRBD1. The CDR3 covers 16 residues. Germline CDR1 reads MNHEY; CDR2 reads SVGEGT. The junction had 9 bases not matched to a gene; V was cut back by 5 bases and J by 1 base. CDR3 amino acids: CASSAQGAAGQETQYF. The DNA for the CDR3 is TGTGCCAGCAGTGCCCAGGGGGCTGCTGGCCAAGAGACCCAGTACTTC.

There are many counts of this clonotype. The chain uses TRBV7-9 and TRBJ1-1; D call uncertain. CDR3 length: 12 amino acids. Trimming cost V 3 bases and J 3 bases, with 5 bases left between them. Germline CDR1 is SEHNR and CDR2 is FQNEAQ (reference sequence). The chain's CDR3 is CASSFSHTEAFF. The CDR3 nucleotides read TGTGCCAGCAGCTTTTCCCACACTGAAGCTTTCTTT.

Ten or more counts support this clonotype. The gene calls are TRBV2 and TRBJ2-2; unclear D gene. Germline CDR1 reads SNHLY; CDR2 reads FYNNEI. V shed 2 bases and J shed 13 bases, with 11 bases lying between them. The CDR3 extends over 12 amino acids. CDR3 sequence reads: CASSEQARRLFF. In nucleotides, the CDR3 is TGTGCCAGCAGTGAACAGGCCCGGAGGCTGTTTTTT. The whole variable domain, remainder taken from reference TRBV2 and TRBJ2-2, is EPEVTQTPSHQVTQMGQEVILRCVPISNHLYFYWYRQILGQKVEFLVSFYNNEISEKSEIFDDQFSVERPDGSNFTLKIRSTKLEDSAMYFCASSEQARRLFFGEGSRLTVL.

The chain is built from TRBV12-3 or TRBV12-4 and TRBJ2-2, with TRBD1 matching over 7 bases. V lost 7 bases to trimming and J lost 7 bases; unmatched junction nucleotides: 9. The CDR3 runs 14 residues. This CDR3 reads CASKKTGIGGELFF. As DNA, the CDR3 is TGTGCCAGCAAAAAGACAGGGATCGGCGGGGAGCTGTTTTTT.

This clonotype was detected many times. The rearrangement links TRBV7-6 to TRBJ2-5, with D possibly being TRBD1 (6 bases). Looked up from germline, CDR1 is SGHVS and CDR2 is FNYEAQ. The CDR3 is made up of 14 amino acids. V was clipped by 5 bases and J by 3 bases, with 13 bases between them. CDR3 region: CASSRFKGEETQYF. The CDR3 region has the DNA TGTGCCAGCAGCCGGTTTAAGGGGGAAGAGACCCAGTACTTC.

This clonotype has at least ten counts. This rearrangement joins TRBV18 to TRBJ2-1; D call uncertain. Between the trimmed V and J ends, which lost 3 bases and 10 bases, there was a span of 10 bases. The CDR3 loop spans 12 amino acids. Germline CDR1 reads KGHSH; CDR2 reads LQKENI. CDR3 DNA: TGTGCCAGCTCACCCACCACTCCCGAGCAGTTCTTC. Translation gives CASSPTTPEQFF.

This clonotype was recorded a few times. The chain carries TRBV7-2 and TRBJ2-7; possibly TRBD1 for D (5 bases). Germline-derived CDR1 and CDR2 are SGHTA and FQGNSA. Trimming removed 1 base from V and 3 bases from J, with 13 bases in between. CDR3 length equals 15 residues. The CDR3 region has the DNA TGTGCCAGCAGCTTAGTTATCTACAGGAACTACGAGCAGTACTTC. This sequence encodes CASSLVIYRNYEQYF.

The chain uses TRBV20-1 and TRBJ2-3; possibly TRBD2 for D (5 bases). Trimming cost V 3 bases and J 2 bases, with 9 bases left between them. This CDR3 has 13 amino acids. Per germline, CDR1 DFQATT and CDR2 SNEGSKA (reference sequence). The CDR3: CSASGGYTDTQYF. CDR3 in DNA: TGCAGTGCTAGCGGAGGTTACACAGATACGCAGTATTTT.

A remark on this clonotype: A much bigger clone sits one base away, suggesting this may be a read error. The chain employs TRBV6-5 and TRBJ2-1; D gene uncertain. Per the germline V gene, CDR1 is MNHEY and CDR2 is SVGAGI. The CDR3 spans 15 residues. CDR3 loop: CVSSPRRSSYNEQFF. In DNA form, the CDR3 reads TGTGTCAGCAGCCCCAGGAGAAGCTCCTACAATGAGCAGTTCTTC.

The V gene is TRBV3-1, the J gene TRBJ1-5; D gene unclear. The CDR3 covers 16 residues. Germline V lookup: CDR1 LGHDT, CDR2 YNNKEL (reference sequence). Trimming removed 1 base at V and 0 bases at J, with 10 bases between. The CDR3 DNA reads TGTGCCAGCAGCCAAGGGAGGAGTTATAGCAATCAGCCCCAGCATTTT. Translation: CASSQGRSYSNQPQHF.